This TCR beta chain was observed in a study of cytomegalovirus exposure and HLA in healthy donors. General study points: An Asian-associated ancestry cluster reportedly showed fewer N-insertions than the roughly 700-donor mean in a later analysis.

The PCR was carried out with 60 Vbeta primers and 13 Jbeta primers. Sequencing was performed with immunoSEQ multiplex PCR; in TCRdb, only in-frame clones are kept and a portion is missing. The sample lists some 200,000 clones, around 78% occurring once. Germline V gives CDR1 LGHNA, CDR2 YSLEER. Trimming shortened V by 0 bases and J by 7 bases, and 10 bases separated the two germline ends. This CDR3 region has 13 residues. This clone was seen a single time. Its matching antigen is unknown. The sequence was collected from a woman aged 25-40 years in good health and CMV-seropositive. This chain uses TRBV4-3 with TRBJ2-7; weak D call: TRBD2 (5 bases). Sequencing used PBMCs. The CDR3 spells CASSQEYPGEQYF. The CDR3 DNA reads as TGCGCCAGCAGCCAAGAATATCCGGGGGAGCAGTACTTC.